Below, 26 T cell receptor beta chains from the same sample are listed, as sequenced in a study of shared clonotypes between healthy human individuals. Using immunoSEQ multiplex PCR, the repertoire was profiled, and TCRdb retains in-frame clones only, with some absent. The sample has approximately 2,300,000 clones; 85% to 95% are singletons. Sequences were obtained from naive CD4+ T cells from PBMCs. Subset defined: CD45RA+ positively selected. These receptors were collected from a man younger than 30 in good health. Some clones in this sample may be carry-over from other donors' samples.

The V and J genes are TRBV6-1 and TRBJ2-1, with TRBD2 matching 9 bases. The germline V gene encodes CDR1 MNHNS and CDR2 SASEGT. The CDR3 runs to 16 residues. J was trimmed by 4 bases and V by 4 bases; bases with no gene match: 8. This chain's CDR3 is CASSASSGRIYNEQFF. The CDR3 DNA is TGTGCCAGCAGTGCATCCAGCGGGAGGATTTACAATGAGCAGTTCTTC.

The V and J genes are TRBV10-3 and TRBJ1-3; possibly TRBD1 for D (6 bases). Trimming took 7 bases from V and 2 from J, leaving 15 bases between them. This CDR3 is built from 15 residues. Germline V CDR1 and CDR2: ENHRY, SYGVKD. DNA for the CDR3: TGTGCCATCAAAGTAACACAGGGAGCTGGAAACACCATATATTTT. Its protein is CAIKVTQGAGNTIYF.

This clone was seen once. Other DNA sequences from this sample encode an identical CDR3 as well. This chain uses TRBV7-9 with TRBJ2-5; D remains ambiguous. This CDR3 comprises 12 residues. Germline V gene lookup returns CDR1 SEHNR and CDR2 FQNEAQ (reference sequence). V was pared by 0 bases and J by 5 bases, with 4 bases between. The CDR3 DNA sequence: TGTGCCAGCAGCTTAGCCGCGGAGACCCAGTACTTC. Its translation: CASSLAAETQYF.

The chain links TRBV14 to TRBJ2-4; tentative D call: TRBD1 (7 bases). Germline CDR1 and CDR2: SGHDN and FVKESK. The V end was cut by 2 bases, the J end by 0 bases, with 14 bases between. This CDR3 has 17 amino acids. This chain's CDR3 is CASSQPRQGLAKNIQYF. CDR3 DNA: TGTGCCAGCAGCCAACCTCGACAGGGACTAGCCAAAAACATTCAGTACTTC.

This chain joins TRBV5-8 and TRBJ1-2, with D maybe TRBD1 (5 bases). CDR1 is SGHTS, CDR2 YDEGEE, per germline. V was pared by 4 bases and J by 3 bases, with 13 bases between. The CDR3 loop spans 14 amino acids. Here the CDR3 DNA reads TGTGCCAGCAGCCGCATGGGGCGCGACTATGGCTACACCTTC. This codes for CASSRMGRDYGYTF.

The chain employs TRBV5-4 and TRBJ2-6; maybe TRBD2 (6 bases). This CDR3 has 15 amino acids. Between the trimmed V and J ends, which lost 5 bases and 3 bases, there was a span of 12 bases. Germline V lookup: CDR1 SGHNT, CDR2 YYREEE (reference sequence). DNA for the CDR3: TGTGCCAGCAGTTTAGGAGGGGTTGGGGCCAACGTCCTGACTTTC. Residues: CASSLGGVGANVLTF. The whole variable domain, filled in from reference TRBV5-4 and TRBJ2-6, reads ETGVTQSPTHLIKTRGQQVTLRCSSQSGHNTVSWYQQALGQGPQFIFQYYREEENGRGNFPPRFSGLQFPNYSSELNVNALELDDSALYLCASSLGGVGANVLTFGAGSRLTVL.

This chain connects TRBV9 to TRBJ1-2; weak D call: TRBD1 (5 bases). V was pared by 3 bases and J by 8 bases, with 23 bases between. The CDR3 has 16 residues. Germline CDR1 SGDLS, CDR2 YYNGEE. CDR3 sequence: CASSANLPGALGGYTF. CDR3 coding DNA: TGTGCCAGCAGCGCCAACCTCCCTGGGGCCTTGGGGGGCTACACCTTC.

DNA of the CDR3: TGTGCCAGCAGTATAGAAGAAAAACTGTTTTTT. Its protein product is CASSIEEKLFF. V gene TRBV25-1 combines with J gene TRBJ1-4; D unclear. Germline CDR1 is MGHDK and CDR2 is SYGVNS. Trimming shortened V by 5 bases and J by 8 bases, and 6 bases separated the two germline ends. This CDR3 has 11 amino acids.

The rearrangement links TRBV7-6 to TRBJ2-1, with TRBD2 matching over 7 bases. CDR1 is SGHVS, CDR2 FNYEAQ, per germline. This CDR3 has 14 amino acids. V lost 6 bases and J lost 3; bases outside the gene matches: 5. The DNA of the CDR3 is TGTGCCAGCAGTCAAGTAGCGGGCTACAATGAGCAGTTCTTC. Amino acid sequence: CASSQVAGYNEQFF.

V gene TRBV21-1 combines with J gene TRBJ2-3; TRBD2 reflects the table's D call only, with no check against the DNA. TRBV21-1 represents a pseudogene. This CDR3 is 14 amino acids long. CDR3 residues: CASSKALLTDTQYF. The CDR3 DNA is TGTGCCAGCAGCAAAGCCCTCTTGACAGATACGCAGTATTTT.

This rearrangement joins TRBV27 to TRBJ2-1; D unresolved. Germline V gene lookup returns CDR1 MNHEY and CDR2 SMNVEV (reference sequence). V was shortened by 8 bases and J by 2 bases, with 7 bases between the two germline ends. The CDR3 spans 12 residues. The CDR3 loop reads CASEATYNEQFF. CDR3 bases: TGTGCCAGCGAGGCGACCTACAATGAGCAGTTCTTC.

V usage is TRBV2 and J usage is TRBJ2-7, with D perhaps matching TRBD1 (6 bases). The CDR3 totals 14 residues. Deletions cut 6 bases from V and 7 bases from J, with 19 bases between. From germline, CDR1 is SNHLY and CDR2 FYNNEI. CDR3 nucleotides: TGTGCCAGCAGCCTATCCCTCGGCAGGGGTGAGCAGTACTTC. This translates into CASSLSLGRGEQYF.

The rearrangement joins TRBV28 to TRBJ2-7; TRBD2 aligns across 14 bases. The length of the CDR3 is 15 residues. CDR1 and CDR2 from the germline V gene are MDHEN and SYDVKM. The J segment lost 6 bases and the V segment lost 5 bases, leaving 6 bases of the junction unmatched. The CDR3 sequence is CASSGLAGGRGEQYF. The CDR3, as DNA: TGTGCCAGCAGTGGACTAGCGGGAGGACGGGGCGAGCAGTACTTC.

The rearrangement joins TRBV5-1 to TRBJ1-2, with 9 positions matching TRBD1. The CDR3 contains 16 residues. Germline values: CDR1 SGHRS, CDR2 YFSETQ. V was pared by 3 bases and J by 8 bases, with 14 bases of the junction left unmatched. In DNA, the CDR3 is TGCGCCAGCAGCTACCCTTCGGGACAGGGCCACAGCGGCTACACCTTC. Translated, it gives CASSYPSGQGHSGYTF.

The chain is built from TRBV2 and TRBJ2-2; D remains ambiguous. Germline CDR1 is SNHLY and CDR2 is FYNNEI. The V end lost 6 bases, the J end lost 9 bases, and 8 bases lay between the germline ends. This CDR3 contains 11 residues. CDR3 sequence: CASSQSRELFF. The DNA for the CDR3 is TGTGCCAGCAGCCAAAGTAGGGAGCTGTTTTTT. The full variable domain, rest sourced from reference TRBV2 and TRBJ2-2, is EPEVTQTPSHQVTQMGQEVILRCVPISNHLYFYWYRQILGQKVEFLVSFYNNEISEKSEIFDDQFSVERPDGSNFTLKIRSTKLEDSAMYFCASSQSRELFFGEGSRLTVL.

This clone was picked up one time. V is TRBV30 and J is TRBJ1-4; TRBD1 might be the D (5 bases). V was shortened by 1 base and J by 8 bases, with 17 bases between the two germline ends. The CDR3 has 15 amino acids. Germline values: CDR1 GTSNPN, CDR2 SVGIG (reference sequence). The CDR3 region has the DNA TGTGCCTGGAGTGGCTTATCGGGGCTAGAAGAAAAACTGTTTTTT. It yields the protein CAWSGLSGLEEKLFF.

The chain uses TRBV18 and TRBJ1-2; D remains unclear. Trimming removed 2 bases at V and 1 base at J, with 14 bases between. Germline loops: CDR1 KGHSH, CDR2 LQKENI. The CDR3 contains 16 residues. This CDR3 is CASSPVLRSGNYGYTF. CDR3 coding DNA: TGTGCCAGCTCACCAGTTTTAAGGAGTGGTAACTATGGCTACACCTTC.

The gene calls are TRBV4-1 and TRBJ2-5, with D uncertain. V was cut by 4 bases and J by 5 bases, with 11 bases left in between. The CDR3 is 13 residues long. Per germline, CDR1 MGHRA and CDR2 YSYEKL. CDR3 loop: CASSLTLGETQYF. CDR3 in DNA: TGCGCCAGCAGCCTGACGCTGGGGGAGACCCAGTACTTC.

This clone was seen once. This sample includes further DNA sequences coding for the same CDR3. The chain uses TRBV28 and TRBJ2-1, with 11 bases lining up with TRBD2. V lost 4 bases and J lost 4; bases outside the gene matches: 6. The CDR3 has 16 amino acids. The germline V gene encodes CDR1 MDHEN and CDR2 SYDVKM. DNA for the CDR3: TGTGCCAGCAGTTCACATAGCGGGAGGGCATACAATGAGCAGTTCTTC. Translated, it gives CASSSHSGRAYNEQFF.

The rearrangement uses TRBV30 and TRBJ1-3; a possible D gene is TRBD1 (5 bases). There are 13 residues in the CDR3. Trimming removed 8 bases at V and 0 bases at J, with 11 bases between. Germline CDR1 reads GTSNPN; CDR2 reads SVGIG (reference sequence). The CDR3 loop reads CARDSSSGNTIYF. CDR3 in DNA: TGTGCCCGCGACAGTTCCTCTGGAAACACCATATATTTT.

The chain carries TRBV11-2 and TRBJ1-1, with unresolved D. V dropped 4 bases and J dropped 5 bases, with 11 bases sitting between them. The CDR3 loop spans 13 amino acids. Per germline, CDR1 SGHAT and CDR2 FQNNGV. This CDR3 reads CASSSLAGTEAFF. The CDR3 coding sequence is TGTGCCAGCAGCTCGCTAGCGGGAACTGAAGCTTTCTTT.

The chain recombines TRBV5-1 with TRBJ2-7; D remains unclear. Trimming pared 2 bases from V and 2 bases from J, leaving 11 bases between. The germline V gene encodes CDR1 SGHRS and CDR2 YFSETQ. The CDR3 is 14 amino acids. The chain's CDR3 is CASSFMEPPYEQYF. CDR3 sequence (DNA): TGCGCCAGCAGCTTTATGGAGCCCCCCTACGAGCAGTACTTC.

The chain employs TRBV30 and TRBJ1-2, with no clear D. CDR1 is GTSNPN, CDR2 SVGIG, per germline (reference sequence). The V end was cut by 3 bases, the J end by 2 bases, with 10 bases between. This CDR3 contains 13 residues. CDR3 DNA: TGTGCCTGGAGCCTGGACCTAAACTATGGCTACACCTTC. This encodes CAWSLDLNYGYTF.

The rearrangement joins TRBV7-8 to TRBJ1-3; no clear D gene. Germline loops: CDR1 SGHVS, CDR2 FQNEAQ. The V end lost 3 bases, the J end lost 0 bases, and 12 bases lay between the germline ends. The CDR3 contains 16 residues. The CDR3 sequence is CASSFFTSPSGNTIYF. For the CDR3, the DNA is TGTGCCAGCAGCTTTTTCACAAGCCCCTCTGGAAACACCATATATTTT.

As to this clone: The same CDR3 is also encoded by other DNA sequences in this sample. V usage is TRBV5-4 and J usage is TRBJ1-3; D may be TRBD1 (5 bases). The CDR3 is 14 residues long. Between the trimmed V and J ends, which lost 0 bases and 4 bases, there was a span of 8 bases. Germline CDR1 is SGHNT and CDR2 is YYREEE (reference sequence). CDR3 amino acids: CASSLAGQGNTIYF. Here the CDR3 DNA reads TGTGCCAGCAGCTTGGCAGGGCAGGGAAACACCATATATTTT.

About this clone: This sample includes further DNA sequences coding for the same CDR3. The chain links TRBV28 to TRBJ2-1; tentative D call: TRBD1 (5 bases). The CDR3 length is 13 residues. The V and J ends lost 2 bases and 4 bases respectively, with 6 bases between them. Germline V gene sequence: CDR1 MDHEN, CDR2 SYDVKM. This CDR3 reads CASSLDRYNEQFF. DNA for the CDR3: TGTGCCAGCAGTTTAGACAGATACAATGAGCAGTTCTTC.